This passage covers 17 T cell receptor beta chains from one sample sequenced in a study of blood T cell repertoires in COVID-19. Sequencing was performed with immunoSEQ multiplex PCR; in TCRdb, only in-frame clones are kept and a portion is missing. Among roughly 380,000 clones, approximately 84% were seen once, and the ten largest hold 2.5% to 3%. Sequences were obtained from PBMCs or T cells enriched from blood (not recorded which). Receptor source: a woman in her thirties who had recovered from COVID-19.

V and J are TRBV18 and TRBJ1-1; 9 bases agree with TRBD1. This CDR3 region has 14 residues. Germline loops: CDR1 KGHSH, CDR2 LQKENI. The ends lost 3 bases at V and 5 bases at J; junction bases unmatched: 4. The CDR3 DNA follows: TGTGCCAGCTCACCCGGACAGGGGCAAACTGAAGCTTTCTTT. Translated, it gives CASSPGQGQTEAFF.

As DNA, the CDR3 is TGTGCCAGCAGAACGACAGGGTTTGGCTACACCTTC. It encodes CASRTTGFGYTF. This chain uses TRBV6-5 with TRBJ1-2; 7 positions match TRBD1. Losses at the gene ends were 6 bases for V and 7 bases for J; bases not matched to a gene: 5. The CDR3 loop spans 12 amino acids. CDR1 and CDR2 (germline): MNHEY, SVGAGI.

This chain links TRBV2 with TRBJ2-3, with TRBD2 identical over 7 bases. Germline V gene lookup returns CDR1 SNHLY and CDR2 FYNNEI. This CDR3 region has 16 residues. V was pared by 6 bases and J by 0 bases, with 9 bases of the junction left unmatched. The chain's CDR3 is CASRRWDGGSTDTQYF. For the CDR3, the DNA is TGTGCCAGCAGGAGGTGGGACGGGGGGAGCACAGATACGCAGTATTTT.

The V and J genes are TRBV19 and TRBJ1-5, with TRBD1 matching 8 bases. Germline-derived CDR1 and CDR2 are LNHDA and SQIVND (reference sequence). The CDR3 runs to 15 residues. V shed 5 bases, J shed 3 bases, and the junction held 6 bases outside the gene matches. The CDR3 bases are TGTGCCAGTAGTGGGTCAGGGGGCGTCAATCAGCCCCAGCATTTT. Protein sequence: CASSGSGGVNQPQHF.

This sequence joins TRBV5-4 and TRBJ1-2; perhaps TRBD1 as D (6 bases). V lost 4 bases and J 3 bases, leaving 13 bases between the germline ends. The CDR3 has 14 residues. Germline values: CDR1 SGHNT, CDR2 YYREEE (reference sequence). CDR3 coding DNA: TGTGCCAGCAGCCCCGACAGGCTTTACTATGGCTACACCTTC. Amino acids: CASSPDRLYYGYTF.

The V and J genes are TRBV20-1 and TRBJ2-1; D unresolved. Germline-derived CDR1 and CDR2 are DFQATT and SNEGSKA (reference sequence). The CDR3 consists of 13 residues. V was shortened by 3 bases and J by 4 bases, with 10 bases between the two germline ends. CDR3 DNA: TGCAGTGCTAGTCTGCTGGAGTACAATGAGCAGTTCTTC. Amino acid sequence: CSASLLEYNEQFF.

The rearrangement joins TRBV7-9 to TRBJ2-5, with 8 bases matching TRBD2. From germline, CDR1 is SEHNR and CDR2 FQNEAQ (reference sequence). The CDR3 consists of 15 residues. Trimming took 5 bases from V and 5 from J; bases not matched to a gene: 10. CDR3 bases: TGTGCCAGCAGCCCGCCGAACCGCGGGGGGGAGACCCAGTACTTC. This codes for CASSPPNRGGETQYF.

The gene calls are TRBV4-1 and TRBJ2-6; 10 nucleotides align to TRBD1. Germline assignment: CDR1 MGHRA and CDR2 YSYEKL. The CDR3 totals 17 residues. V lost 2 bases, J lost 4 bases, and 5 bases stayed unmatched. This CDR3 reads CASSQRTGGAGANVLTF. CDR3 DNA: TGCGCCAGCAGCCAAAGGACAGGGGGGGCAGGGGCCAACGTCCTGACTTTC.

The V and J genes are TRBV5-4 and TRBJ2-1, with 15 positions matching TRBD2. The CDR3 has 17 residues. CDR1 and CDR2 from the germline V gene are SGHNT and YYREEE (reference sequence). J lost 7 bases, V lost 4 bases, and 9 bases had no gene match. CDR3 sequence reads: CASSRGLAGGPGNEQFF. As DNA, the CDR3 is TGTGCCAGCAGCCGCGGACTAGCGGGGGGGCCGGGAAATGAGCAGTTCTTC.

The CDR3 DNA reads as TGTGCCAGTAGATTGGCCCATACAGGGGTGGACTATGGCTACACCTTC. It encodes CASRLAHTGVDYGYTF. The chain joins TRBV19 to TRBJ1-2; 7 nucleotides agree with TRBD1. Germline V gives CDR1 LNHDA, CDR2 SQIVND (reference sequence). V gave up 6 bases and J gave up 3 bases; unmatched junction bases: 13. There are 16 residues in the CDR3.

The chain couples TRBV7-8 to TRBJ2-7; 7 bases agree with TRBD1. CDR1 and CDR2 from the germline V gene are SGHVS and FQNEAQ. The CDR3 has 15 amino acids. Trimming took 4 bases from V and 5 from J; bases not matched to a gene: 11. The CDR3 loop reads CASSSTGLFLHEQYF. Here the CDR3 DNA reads TGTGCCAGCAGCTCGACAGGGTTATTTCTCCACGAGCAGTACTTC. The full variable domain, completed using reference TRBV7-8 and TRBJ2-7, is GAGVSQSPRYKVAKRGQDVALRCDPISGHVSLFWYQQALGQGPEFLTYFQNEAQLDKSGLPSDRFFAERPEGSVSTLKIQRTQQEDSAVYLCASSSTGLFLHEQYFGPGTRLTVT.

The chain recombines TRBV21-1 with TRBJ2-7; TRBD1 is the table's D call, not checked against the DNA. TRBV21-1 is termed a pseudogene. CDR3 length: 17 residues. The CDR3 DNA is TGTGCCAGCAGCAAAGCTAATGGGGTCAGGGGTTCCTACGAGCAGTACTTC. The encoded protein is CASSKANGVRGSYEQYF.

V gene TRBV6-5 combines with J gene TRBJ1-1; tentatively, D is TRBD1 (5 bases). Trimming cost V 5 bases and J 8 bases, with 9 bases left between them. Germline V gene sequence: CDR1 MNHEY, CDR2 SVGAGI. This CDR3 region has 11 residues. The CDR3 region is CASSRGREAFF. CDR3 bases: TGTGCCAGCAGTAGGGGTAGGGAAGCTTTCTTT.

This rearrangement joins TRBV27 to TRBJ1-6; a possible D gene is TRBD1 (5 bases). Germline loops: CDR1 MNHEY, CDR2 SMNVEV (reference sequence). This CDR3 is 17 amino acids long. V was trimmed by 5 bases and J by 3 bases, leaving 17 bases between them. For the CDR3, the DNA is TGTGCCAGCAGTCCCGCTGCCCGGGGGTACTATAATTCACCCCTCCACTTT. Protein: CASSPAARGYYNSPLHF.

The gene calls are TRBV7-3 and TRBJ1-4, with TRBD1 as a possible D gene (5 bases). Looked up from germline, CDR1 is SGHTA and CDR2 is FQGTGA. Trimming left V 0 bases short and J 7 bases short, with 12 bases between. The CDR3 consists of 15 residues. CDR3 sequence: CASSLTGVNGEKLFF. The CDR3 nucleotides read TGTGCCAGCAGCTTAACAGGGGTTAATGGTGAAAAACTGTTTTTT.

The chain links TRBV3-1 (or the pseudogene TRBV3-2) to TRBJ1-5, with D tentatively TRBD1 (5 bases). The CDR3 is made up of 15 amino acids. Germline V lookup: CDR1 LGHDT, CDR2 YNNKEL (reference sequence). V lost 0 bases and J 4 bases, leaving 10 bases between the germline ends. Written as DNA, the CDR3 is TGTGCCAGCAGCCAAGATACGACAGAAAATCAGCCCCAGCATTTT. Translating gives CASSQDTTENQPQHF.

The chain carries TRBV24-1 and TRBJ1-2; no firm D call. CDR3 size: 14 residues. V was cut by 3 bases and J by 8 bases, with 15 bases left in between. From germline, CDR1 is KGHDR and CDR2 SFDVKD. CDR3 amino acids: CATSDNAARGGYTF. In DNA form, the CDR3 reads TGTGCCACCAGTGATAATGCAGCGAGAGGCGGCTACACCTTC.